These T cell receptor beta chains were read from a single sample in a study of blood T cell repertoires in COVID-19. Generated by immunoSEQ multiplex PCR, the TCRdb table keeps only in-frame clones and is missing some. The profile covers approximately 68,000 clones, with around 82% appearing a single time and about 16% taken by the ten largest. Sequencing used peripheral blood. Receptors originate from an older man with active COVID-19. Each CDR3 is given with its conserved first and last residue. A D gene is named only where the DNA matches it firmly. The size entry is marked missing in some rows and otherwise reads once, few, many or a size class.

j_call: TRBJ2-7
d_call: .
clone_size: .
v_call: TRBV6-5
cdr3_aa: CASSYSGGANTYEQYF
cdr3_nt: TGTGCCAGCAGTTACTCTGGAGGGGCAAACACCTACGAGCAGTACTTC

j_call: TRBJ2-3
d_call: .
clone_size: .
v_call: TRBV11-1
cdr3_aa: CASSLAPTESTDTQYF
cdr3_nt: TGTGCCAGCAGCTTAGCCCCGACAGAATCCACAGATACGCAGTATTTT

j_call: TRBJ2-3
d_call: TRBD2
clone_size: .
v_call: TRBV5-1
cdr3_aa: CASSLVSSGATDTQYF
cdr3_nt: TGCGCCAGCAGCTTGGTCTCTAGCGGGGCCACAGATACGCAGTATTTT

j_call: TRBJ2-7
d_call: .
clone_size: few
v_call: TRBV18
cdr3_aa: CASSDQGGYEQYF
cdr3_nt: TGTGCCAGCTCAGACCAGGGGGGTTACGAGCAGTACTTC

j_call: TRBJ1-5
d_call: TRBD1
clone_size: .
v_call: TRBV14
cdr3_aa: CASRHRGPSQPQHF
cdr3_nt: TGTGCCAGCAGACACAGGGGGCCGAGTCAGCCCCAGCATTTT

j_call: TRBJ1-2
d_call: .
clone_size: .
v_call: TRBV10-3
cdr3_aa: CAISVSSGPVGSGYTF
cdr3_nt: TGTGCCATCAGTGTGAGTTCAGGGCCAGTCGGAAGCGGCTACACCTTC

j_call: TRBJ2-7
d_call: TRBD1
clone_size: .
v_call: TRBV10-3
cdr3_aa: CAIGDSSYEQYF
cdr3_nt: TGTGCCATCGGGGACAGCTCCTACGAGCAGTACTTC

j_call: TRBJ2-3
d_call: .
clone_size: .
v_call: TRBV14
cdr3_aa: CASSHEGRLRNTQYF
cdr3_nt: TGTGCCAGCAGCCACGAGGGCCGCCTTCGGAATACGCAGTATTTT

j_call: TRBJ2-7
d_call: .
clone_size: .
v_call: TRBV27
cdr3_aa: CASSLSWQGSLEQYF
cdr3_nt: TGTGCCAGCAGTTTATCGTGGCAGGGGAGTTTAGAGCAGTACTTC

j_call: TRBJ1-5
d_call: .
clone_size: .
v_call: TRBV4-1
cdr3_aa: CASSQFRDSNQPQHF
cdr3_nt: TGCGCCAGCAGCCAATTCCGGGATAGCAATCAGCCCCAGCATTTT

j_call: TRBJ1-1
d_call: .
clone_size: few
v_call: TRBV6-4
cdr3_aa: CASSDSMGSRAFF
cdr3_nt: TGTGCCAGCAGTGACTCGATGGGGAGTCGAGCTTTCTTT

j_call: TRBJ1-6
d_call: .
clone_size: .
v_call: TRBV3-1/TRBV3-2
cdr3_aa: CIQEESPLHF
cdr3_nt: TGCATCCAGGAGGAATCACCCCTCCACTTT

j_call: TRBJ2-1
d_call: .
clone_size: few
v_call: TRBV11-3
cdr3_aa: CASSPGAQRNEQFF
cdr3_nt: TGTGCCAGCAGCCCAGGGGCCCAACGCAATGAGCAGTTCTTC

j_call: TRBJ1-6
d_call: TRBD1
clone_size: .
v_call: TRBV27
cdr3_aa: CATTQGSNSPLHF
cdr3_nt: TGTGCCACGACACAGGGGTCTAATTCACCCCTCCACTTT

j_call: TRBJ1-2
d_call: TRBD1
clone_size: .
v_call: TRBV15
cdr3_aa: CATSRDHGTVLLNYGYTF
cdr3_nt: TGTGCCACCAGCAGAGATCATGGGACAGTGTTGCTTAACTATGGCTACACCTTC

j_call: TRBJ1-1
d_call: .
clone_size: .
v_call: TRBV7-2
cdr3_aa: CASSLDVRGKEAFF
cdr3_nt: TGTGCCAGCAGCTTAGATGTCAGGGGAAAAGAAGCTTTCTTT

j_call: TRBJ2-6
d_call: .
clone_size: .
v_call: TRBV27
cdr3_aa: CASSLAWRGISGANVLTF
cdr3_nt: TGTGCCAGCAGTTTGGCTTGGAGGGGAATCTCTGGGGCCAACGTCCTGACTTTC

j_call: TRBJ2-1
d_call: TRBD2
clone_size: .
v_call: TRBV6-2/TRBV6-3
cdr3_aa: CASSVTSGRASYNEQFF
cdr3_nt: TGTGCCAGCAGTGTCACTAGCGGGAGGGCTTCCTACAATGAGCAGTTCTTC

j_call: TRBJ1-5
d_call: .
clone_size: .
v_call: TRBV7-8
cdr3_aa: CASSPNQGHSNQPQHF
cdr3_nt: TGTGCCAGCAGCCCGAATCAGGGGCATAGCAATCAGCCCCAGCATTTT

j_call: TRBJ2-1
d_call: .
clone_size: .
v_call: TRBV18
cdr3_aa: CASSTGTIERAYNEQFF
cdr3_nt: TGTGCCAGCTCAACCGGGACAATAGAGCGAGCTTACAATGAGCAGTTCTTC

j_call: TRBJ1-1
d_call: .
clone_size: .
v_call: TRBV6-2/TRBV6-3
cdr3_aa: CASSYGGGTTEAFF
cdr3_nt: TGTGCCAGCAGTTACGGGGGGGGCACGACTGAAGCTTTCTTT

j_call: TRBJ2-3
d_call: .
clone_size: few
v_call: TRBV7-9
cdr3_aa: CASSTVADTQYF
cdr3_nt: TGTGCCAGCAGCACTGTCGCAGATACGCAGTATTTT

j_call: TRBJ1-2
d_call: .
clone_size: .
v_call: TRBV3-1/TRBV3-2
cdr3_aa: CASSSIARRNYGYTF
cdr3_nt: TGTGCCAGCAGCTCTATAGCCAGGAGGAACTATGGCTACACCTTC

j_call: TRBJ1-5
d_call: TRBD1
clone_size: .
v_call: TRBV19
cdr3_aa: CASSPRQGYRQPQHF
cdr3_nt: TGTGCCAGTAGCCCAAGACAGGGTTACCGTCAGCCCCAGCATTTT

j_call: TRBJ2-2
d_call: .
clone_size: .
v_call: TRBV11-2
cdr3_aa: CASRRTGLYTGELFF
cdr3_nt: TGTGCCAGCAGACGTACAGGGCTATACACCGGGGAGCTGTTTTTT

j_call: TRBJ2-1
d_call: .
clone_size: .
v_call: TRBV4-2
cdr3_aa: CASSRAEGAVSKINEQFF
cdr3_nt: TGTGCCAGCAGCCGAGCCGAGGGTGCGGTTTCGAAAATTAATGAGCAGTTCTTC

j_call: TRBJ2-7
d_call: .
clone_size: .
v_call: TRBV5-1
cdr3_aa: CASSLRASGEQYF
cdr3_nt: TGCGCCAGCAGCTTGAGAGCGTCGGGCGAGCAGTACTTC

j_call: TRBJ1-2
d_call: TRBD1
clone_size: .
v_call: TRBV6-5
cdr3_aa: CASSYSRTGADYGYTF
cdr3_nt: TGTGCCAGCAGTTACTCGAGGACAGGGGCAGACTATGGCTACACCTTC

j_call: TRBJ2-6
d_call: .
clone_size: .
v_call: TRBV3-1/TRBV3-2
cdr3_aa: CASSPNLTGSGANVLTF
cdr3_nt: TGTGCCAGCAGCCCAAATCTGACAGGTTCTGGGGCCAACGTCCTGACTTTC

j_call: TRBJ2-6
d_call: .
clone_size: .
v_call: TRBV5-1
cdr3_aa: CASSLVGSGGSSLKANVLTF
cdr3_nt: TGCGCCAGCAGCTTGGTGGGGTCAGGAGGCAGTTCCCTTAAGGCCAACGTCCTGACTTTC

j_call: TRBJ1-2
d_call: .
clone_size: few
v_call: TRBV10-3
cdr3_aa: CAITSDRGDGYTF
cdr3_nt: TGTGCCATCACCTCCGACCGGGGAGATGGCTACACCTTC

j_call: TRBJ1-2
d_call: .
clone_size: once
v_call: TRBV12-3/TRBV12-4
cdr3_aa: CASSTGSNYGYTF
cdr3_nt: TGTGCCAGTTCAACAGGGTCGAACTATGGCTACACCTTC

j_call: TRBJ1-1
d_call: .
clone_size: .
v_call: TRBV6-2/TRBV6-3
cdr3_aa: CASSTGWATEAFF
cdr3_nt: TGTGCCAGCAGTACAGGGTGGGCCACTGAAGCTTTCTTT

j_call: TRBJ2-2
d_call: .
clone_size: .
v_call: TRBV7-2
cdr3_aa: CASSSKTANTGELFF
cdr3_nt: TGTGCCAGCAGCTCGAAGACTGCTAACACCGGGGAGCTGTTTTTT

j_call: TRBJ2-7
d_call: TRBD2
clone_size: .
v_call: TRBV7-2
cdr3_aa: CASSDSRGGYEQYF
cdr3_nt: TGTGCCAGCAGCGATAGCCGGGGGGGTTACGAGCAGTACTTC

j_call: TRBJ2-1
d_call: .
clone_size: once
v_call: TRBV5-8
cdr3_aa: CASRNPGHVKDEQFF
cdr3_nt: TGTGCCAGCAGAAATCCGGGACATGTAAAGGATGAGCAGTTCTTC

j_call: TRBJ2-6
d_call: TRBD1
clone_size: .
v_call: TRBV19
cdr3_aa: CASTIGTGSHSGANVLTF
cdr3_nt: TGTGCCAGTACCATCGGGACAGGGTCCCACTCTGGGGCCAACGTCCTGACTTTC

j_call: TRBJ2-6
d_call: .
clone_size: .
v_call: TRBV27
cdr3_aa: CASTPVRLLSGANVLTF
cdr3_nt: TGTGCCAGCACCCCGGTTCGACTTCTCTCTGGGGCCAACGTCCTGACTTTC

j_call: TRBJ2-7
d_call: .
clone_size: .
v_call: TRBV6-5
cdr3_aa: CASSSGQKQYF
cdr3_nt: TGTGCCAGCAGTTCGGGACAAAAACAGTACTTC

j_call: TRBJ1-6
d_call: .
clone_size: .
v_call: TRBV5-1
cdr3_aa: CASARRGIENNSPLHF
cdr3_nt: TGCGCCAGCGCCAGACGGGGAATAGAAAATAATTCACCCCTCCACTTT

j_call: TRBJ1-2
d_call: .
clone_size: .
v_call: TRBV28
cdr3_aa: CASTGSLTAF
cdr3_nt: TGTGCCAGCACAGGGTCCCTCACGGCCTTC

j_call: TRBJ1-3
d_call: .
clone_size: .
v_call: TRBV19
cdr3_aa: CASPDSSGNTIYF
cdr3_nt: TGTGCCAGTCCCGACAGCTCTGGAAACACCATATATTTT

j_call: TRBJ1-1
d_call: TRBD1
clone_size: .
v_call: TRBV5-1
cdr3_aa: CASSLNGQGSEAFF
cdr3_nt: TGCGCCAGCAGCTTGAACGGACAGGGGAGTGAAGCTTTCTTT

j_call: TRBJ2-7
d_call: TRBD2
clone_size: .
v_call: TRBV7-9
cdr3_aa: CASSSTLAGVRYEQYF
cdr3_nt: TGTGCCAGCAGCTCCACACTAGCGGGAGTAAGATACGAGCAGTACTTC

j_call: TRBJ2-3
d_call: .
clone_size: .
v_call: TRBV7-2
cdr3_aa: CASSLGGGRATDTQYF
cdr3_nt: TGTGCCAGCAGCCTAGGTGGGGGCAGGGCCACAGATACGCAGTATTTT

j_call: TRBJ2-7
d_call: .
clone_size: .
v_call: TRBV5-6
cdr3_aa: CASSLRDIREQYF
cdr3_nt: TGTGCCAGCAGCTTGCGCGACATTCGGGAGCAGTACTTC

j_call: TRBJ2-7
d_call: TRBD2
clone_size: .
v_call: TRBV7-6
cdr3_aa: CASSPGTSPFGEQYF
cdr3_nt: TGTGCCAGCAGCCCTGGGACTAGCCCTTTCGGGGAGCAGTACTTC

j_call: TRBJ2-7
d_call: .
clone_size: .
v_call: TRBV28
cdr3_aa: CASSPQFYEQYF
cdr3_nt: TGTGCCAGCAGTCCACAGTTTTACGAGCAGTACTTC

j_call: TRBJ1-3
d_call: .
clone_size: .
v_call: TRBV18
cdr3_aa: CASSPDSRSRNTIYF
cdr3_nt: TGTGCCAGCTCACCGGACTCGCGCTCTAGAAACACCATATATTTT

j_call: TRBJ1-2
d_call: TRBD1
clone_size: once
v_call: TRBV27
cdr3_aa: CASSSYRGRRIGSYGYTF
cdr3_nt: TGTGCCAGCAGTTCGTACAGGGGGCGCCGGATAGGTAGCTATGGCTACACCTTC

j_call: TRBJ2-7
d_call: .
clone_size: .
v_call: TRBV6-5
cdr3_aa: CASSYSVGGGYEQYF
cdr3_nt: TGTGCCAGCAGTTACTCGGTCGGTGGCGGCTACGAGCAGTACTTC

j_call: TRBJ1-2
d_call: .
clone_size: .
v_call: TRBV25-1
cdr3_aa: CASSPSGRTNYGYTF
cdr3_nt: TGTGCCAGCAGTCCTAGTGGTCGGACTAACTATGGCTACACCTTC

j_call: TRBJ2-7
d_call: TRBD2
clone_size: .
v_call: TRBV7-2
cdr3_aa: CASSLVGGRLYEQYF
cdr3_nt: TGTGCCAGCAGCTTAGTTGGCGGGAGACTCTACGAGCAGTACTTC

j_call: TRBJ1-1
d_call: .
clone_size: .
v_call: TRBV7-3
cdr3_aa: CASSLSNAGTEAFF
cdr3_nt: TGTGCCAGCAGCTTAAGTAATGCCGGCACTGAAGCTTTCTTT